One sample yielded the 2 T cell receptor beta chains listed below, sequenced in a study of cytomegalovirus exposure and HLA in healthy donors. PCR amplification relied on 60 Vbeta primers (plus 13 Jbeta primers). TCRdb keeps only in-frame clones here, not all; method: immunoSEQ multiplex PCR. Among roughly 140,000 clones listed, about 80% were seen once. Source material: PBMCs. The receptors shown here come from a man younger than 40 in good health and CMV-seronegative.

V is TRBV5-1 and J is TRBJ1-1, with TRBD1 matching 8 bases. This CDR3 is 15 amino acids long. Germline V lookup: CDR1 SGHRS, CDR2 YFSETQ. With 4 bases clipped from V and 1 base from J, the junction kept 6 bases outside the gene matches. The CDR3 sequence is CASSPRTGKNTEAFF. CDR3 coding DNA: TGCGCCAGCAGCCCCCGGACAGGGAAGAACACTGAAGCTTTCTTT.

V and J are TRBV6-1 and TRBJ1-1; D unclear. The CDR3 is 15 residues long. V gave up 2 bases and J gave up 3 bases, with 13 bases separating them. CDR1 and CDR2 (germline): MNHNS, SASEGT. The CDR3 DNA sequence: TGTGCCAGCAGTGAAAGTAGGTGGGGAGACACTGAAGCTTTCTTT. It translates to CASSESRWGDTEAFF.